The clone carrying this TCR beta chain was counted only a few times. Germline values: CDR1 SNHLY, CDR2 FYNNEI. The CDR3 length is 19 residues. V shed 5 bases and J shed 1 base, with 26 bases lying between them. These data come from a study of cytomegalovirus exposure and HLA in healthy donors. 13 Jbeta primers and 60 Vbeta primers were used for the PCR. Some clones are missing from TCRdb's copy, which holds only in-frame ones; the method was immunoSEQ multiplex PCR. The table lists 90,000 to 130,000 clones, roughly 84% of them singletons. Sequencing was carried out using PBMCs. The V and J genes are TRBV2 and TRBJ1-1, with a possible D match to TRBD1 (6 bases). This TCR came from a man younger than 40 in good health and CMV-seropositive. In DNA, the CDR3 is TGTGCCAGCAGTTTGTCAGGAACGGGACATTCTAGGAAGAACACTGAAGCTTTCTTT. It translates to CASSLSGTGHSRKNTEAFF.